This TCR beta chain was recovered during a study of sequential checkpoint blockade in melanoma. Background on the study: Patients were randomized 1:1 to nivolumab-then-ipilimumab or ipilimumab-then-nivolumab first-line. Maintenance nivolumab came after either treatment sequence.

Sequencing used immunoSEQ multiplex PCR; TCRdb keeps in-frame clones, though not all of them. The sample holds around 1,500 clones, about three quarters seen once. Trimming removed 6 bases from V and 8 bases from J, with 16 bases in between. Germline lookup yields CDR1 MNHNS and CDR2 SASEGT. The CDR3 consists of 14 residues. Treatment meaning: randomized to nivolumab then ipilimumab (arm A) or the reverse (arm B). None of the patients previously received DNA-damaging chemotherapy. The sequence was obtained from a human donor with melanoma. The sample here was CD8+ T cells sorted from blood (inferred from file names), taken from a patient given nivolumab and ipilimumab in sequence. The rearrangement links TRBV6-1 to TRBJ1-4; possible D gene TRBD1, 5 bases. CDR3 in amino acids: CASSEQERDEKLFF. The CDR3 DNA reads as TGTGCCAGCAGCGAACAGGAGCGGGACGAAAAACTGTTTTTT.